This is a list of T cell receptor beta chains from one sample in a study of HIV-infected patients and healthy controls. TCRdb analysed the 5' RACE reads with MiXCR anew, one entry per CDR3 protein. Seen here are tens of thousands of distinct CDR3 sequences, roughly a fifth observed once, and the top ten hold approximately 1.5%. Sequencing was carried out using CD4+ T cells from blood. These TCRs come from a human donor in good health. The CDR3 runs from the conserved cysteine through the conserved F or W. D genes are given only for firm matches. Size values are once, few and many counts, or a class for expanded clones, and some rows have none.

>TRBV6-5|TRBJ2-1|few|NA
TGTGCCAGCAGTTACGACAGGAGCTCCTACAATGAGCAGTTCTTC
CASSYDRSSYNEQFF
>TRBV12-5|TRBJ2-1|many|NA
TGTGCTAGTGGGAGCGAGGGAAGTAACAATGAGCAGTTCTTC
CASGSEGSNNEQFF
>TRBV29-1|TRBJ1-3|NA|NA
TGCAGCGTTGAAAGACAGGATGGAAACACCATATATTTT
CSVERQDGNTIYF
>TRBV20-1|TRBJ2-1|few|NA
TGCAGTGCAACCATAGGTATGGATGAGCAGTTCTTC
CSATIGMDEQFF
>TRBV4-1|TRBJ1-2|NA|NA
TGCGCCAGCAGCCGGGGGACGCCGGCTAACTATGGCTACACCTTC
CASSRGTPANYGYTF
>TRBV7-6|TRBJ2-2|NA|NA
TGTGCCAGCAGCGTCTATCTGGGGGGTTCCACCGGGGAGCTGTTTTTT
CASSVYLGGSTGELFF
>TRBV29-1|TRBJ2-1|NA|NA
TGCAGCGTTTCACCGGGACGTGTCTACAATGAGCAGTTCTTC
CSVSPGRVYNEQFF
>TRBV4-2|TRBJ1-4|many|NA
TGTGCCAGCAGCCTTAACACCGGTTGGGTTTTAAGCGGGGGGCAGATGGTACGGGGTGAAAAACTGTTTTTT
CASSLNTGWVLSGGQMVRGEKLFF
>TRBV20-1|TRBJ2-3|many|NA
TGCAGTGCTATCCTTGACAGATACACAGATACGCAGTATTTT
CSAILDRYTDTQYF
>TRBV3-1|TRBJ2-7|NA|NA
TGTGCCAGCAGCCAAGATCGGCGGCAGGTAACCTACGAGCAGTACTTC
CASSQDRRQVTYEQYF
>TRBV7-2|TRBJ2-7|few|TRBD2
TGTGCCAGCAGCTTAGTGCTAGCGGGATCGTACGAGCAGTACTTC
CASSLVLAGSYEQYF